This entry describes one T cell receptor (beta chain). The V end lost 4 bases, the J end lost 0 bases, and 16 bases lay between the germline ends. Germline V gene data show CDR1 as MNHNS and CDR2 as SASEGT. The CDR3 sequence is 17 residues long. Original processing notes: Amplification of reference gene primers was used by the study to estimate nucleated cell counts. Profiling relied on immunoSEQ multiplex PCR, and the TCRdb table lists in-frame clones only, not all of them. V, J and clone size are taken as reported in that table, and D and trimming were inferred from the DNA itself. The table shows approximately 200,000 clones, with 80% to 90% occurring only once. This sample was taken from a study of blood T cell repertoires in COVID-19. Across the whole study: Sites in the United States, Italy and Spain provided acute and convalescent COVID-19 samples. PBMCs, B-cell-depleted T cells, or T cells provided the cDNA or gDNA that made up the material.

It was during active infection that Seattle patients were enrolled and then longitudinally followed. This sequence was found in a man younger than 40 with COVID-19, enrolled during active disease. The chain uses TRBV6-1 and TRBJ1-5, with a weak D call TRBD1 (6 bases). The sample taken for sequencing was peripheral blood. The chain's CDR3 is CASSGTALGYSNQPQHF. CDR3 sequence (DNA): TGTGCCAGCAGTGGGACAGCGCTGGGCTATAGCAATCAGCCCCAGCATTTT.